This T cell receptor beta chain came from a study of vaccination and CD4 T cells after COVID-19 (dated by TCRdb to 2022 to 2024). Regarding the research as a whole: The convalescent cohort comprised six males and four females, including two Hispanic individuals, seven Caucasians, two Asians and one multiracial person. Participants got two doses of the Pfizer-BioNTech BNT162b2 vaccine (n=8) or two doses of the Moderna mRNA-1273 vaccine (n=2). Post-COVID blood samples from convalescent patients were collected a median of roughly 100 days after diagnosis, with a range of roughly 35 to 180 days. Post-vaccine blood samples were obtained a median of approximately 70 days after the second vaccine dose, with a range of about 14 to 241 days. Culture stimuli were overlapping spike peptide pools from SARS-CoV-2 and from the common cold coronaviruses HCoV-NL63, HCoV-OC43 and HCoV-229E. Control cultures received a CEFX viral epitope pool as the positive control, an HIV-1 Nef peptide pool as the negative control, or no peptide. In under twelve COVID-19 convalescent patients and a few infection-naive healthy vaccine recipients, researchers compared the spike-specific CD4+ TCR repertoire from before mRNA vaccination with the repertoire from after. At the TCR clonotype level, an earlier paper using these donors assessed memory CD4+ T cell crossreactivity between SARS-CoV-2 and common cold coronavirus spike proteins. The paper's findings and limits, for the study overall: Among the post-vaccine SARS-CoV-2-reactive clones in convalescent patients, a median approximately 90% showed up only after vaccination, which suggests vaccine-specific priming. An increase in the median number of SARS-CoV-2-reactive clonotypes from 20 to 25 after infection to a few dozen after vaccination was observed, but the change was not found to be significant. In convalescent patients, nearly all vaccine-specific clones (304 of 307) were found to be mono-reactive for SARS-CoV-2 spike rather than cross-reactive with common cold coronaviruses. The number of convalescent patients in the study was relatively small, and the study did not examine early timepoints following natural infection.

Libraries were built with PCR. DNA from cultured CD4+ T cells underwent TCR sequencing with the Oncomine TCR Beta short-read assay at the Johns Hopkins FTIC core. The QIAamp micro DNA kit was used to extract genomic DNA from the cultured CD4+ T cells. Oncomine TCR Beta libraries from cultured CD4+ T cells were pooled using unique dual indexes and sequenced on an Illumina iSeq 100. Turning to the authors' computational methods: Non-productive sequences were filtered out, and CDR3s that did not start with C, did not end with F or W, or were shorter than 7 amino acids were discarded. Antigen-specific clonotypes were identified using the MANAFEST web application through comparison of peptide-stimulated wells with reference and other culture wells. An FDR below 0.05, an odds ratio above 5, and a productive frequency above 0.1% in at least two of three replicate wells were required for clones to be considered positive. A clonotype counted as cross-reactive if it showed significant expansion both in the SARS-CoV-2 spike wells and in at least one common cold coronavirus spike condition. Using R version 3.6.1, CDR3 homology was evaluated through Levenshtein distances (stringdist) along with unrooted phylogenetic trees (ape). TCRdb ran its own pipeline on the public reads, namely fastp trimming at Q25 and MiXCR clone calling, and kept in-frame beta chains. CDR3 protein sequences are deduplicated, and each keeps its most common genes and DNA. TCRdb, rather than the study authors, made the V and J calls. This sample comprises under 10,000 distinct CDR3 sequences, around a third of them detected only once. The top ten hold 15% of the sample.

The CDR3 covers 14 residues, taking in both the cysteine and the phenylalanine. Only the CDR3 region is kept as DNA, spanning 42 bases read in frame from base 1. The V and J ends are trimmed by 3 bases and 5 bases, leaving 12 bases between them. CDR1 is given as SGHVS and CDR2 as FQNEAQ, both from the germline V gene. This specimen's treatment or condition label, interpreted: approximately 11-day PBMC culture with coronavirus spike peptide pools or control peptides (ViraFEST assay). CD4+ T cells from unexposed donors were collected before the COVID-19 pandemic (2011-2018). The ViraFEST assay was used in the study, in which antigen-specific T cells were expanded with peptide pools and expanded clonotypes were subsequently identified by TCR sequencing. Under 2.5 million PBMCs per well were cultured in IMDM with approximately 5% human AB serum and about 9.7 IU/ml IL-2, plus 10 ug/ml peptide pools. Half of the culture medium was replaced with fresh IL-2-containing medium on days 3 and 7. CD4+ T cells were isolated after 10 days of culture through negative selection using the EasySep CD4+ T cell isolation kit. Unexposed donor CD4+ T cells were tested for reactivity to SARS-CoV-2 S and N and four common cold coronavirus spike pools, as cell number allowed. PBMCs were separated from whole blood using Ficoll-Paque Plus gradient centrifugation and then either used fresh or cryopreserved at -140C. Each culture condition was generally run in triplicate wells. The leukapheresis product for the unexposed donors was obtained through commercial purchase.

There are a few counts of this clonotype. The antigen it binds to is not known. One base away there is no much larger clone; base qualities are not given. The chain is made from TRBV7-8 and TRBJ2-3, with a weak D call of TRBD2 (6 bases match). Sequenced input: CD4+ T cells from blood, cultured in vitro. The source of this sequence is a human donor in good health. The nucleotides read TGTGCCAGCAGCTTGACGGCGGGAAGAGATACGCAGTATTTT. It translates as CASSLTAGRDTQYF. When the CDR3 is completed using the reference TRBV7-8 and TRBJ2-3 genes on either side, the full variable domain is GAGVSQSPRYKVAKRGQDVALRCDPISGHVSLFWYQQALGQGPEFLTYFQNEAQLDKSGLPSDRFFAERPEGSVSTLKIQRTQQEDSAVYLCASSLTAGRDTQYFGPGTRLTVL.